A selection of T cell receptor beta chains follows, all from one sample in a study of blood T cell repertoires in COVID-19. TCRdb's copy holds only in-frame clones and misses some; the assay was immunoSEQ multiplex PCR. The sample comprises roughly 200,000 clones, roughly 86% of which are singletons, and roughly 8.7% rests with the top ten. Sequencing used PBMCs or T cells enriched from blood (not recorded which). Receptors originate from a woman aged 25 to 39 who had recovered from COVID-19. Both conserved end residues are part of each CDR3. The order of the fields is V gene, clone size, J gene, D gene, CDR3 length, CDR3 protein, CDR3 DNA. A D gene is named only where the DNA matches it firmly. The size entry is marked missing in some rows and otherwise reads once, few, many or a size class.

V: TRBV30
size: -
J: TRBJ2-7
D: TRBD2
length: 15
CDR3: CAWKRLGLAGGEQYF
DNA: TGTGCCTGGAAAAGGCTGGGACTAGCGGGAGGCGAGCAGTACTTC

V: TRBV18
size: once
J: TRBJ1-1
D: -
length: 14
CDR3: CASSSGDRKTEAFF
DNA: TGTGCCAGCTCATCCGGAGACCGGAAAACTGAAGCTTTCTTT

V: TRBV2
size: -
J: TRBJ1-3
D: TRBD1
length: 17
CDR3: CASKTGIGSPSGNTIYF
DNA: TGTGCCAGCAAGACAGGGATAGGAAGTCCCTCTGGAAACACCATATATTTT

V: TRBV5-1
size: -
J: TRBJ2-3
D: TRBD1
length: 20
CDR3: CASSLGGTHLTGGYADTQYF
DNA: TGCGCCAGCAGCTTGGGAGGGACCCATTTAACAGGGGGCTACGCAGATACGCAGTATTTT

V: TRBV9
size: -
J: TRBJ2-1
D: TRBD2
length: 15
CDR3: CASSADGTTHYEQFF
DNA: TGTGCCAGCAGCGCAGACGGGACTACGCATTATGAGCAGTTCTTC

V: TRBV5-1
size: once
J: TRBJ1-2
D: -
length: 13
CDR3: CASNFQGSPGYTF
DNA: TGCGCCAGCAACTTTCAGGGGAGCCCTGGCTACACCTTC

V: TRBV5-1
size: -
J: TRBJ1-5
D: -
length: 14
CDR3: CASSPGNSNQPQHF
DNA: TGCGCCAGCAGTCCGGGGAATAGCAATCAGCCCCAGCATTTT

V: TRBV7-7
size: -
J: TRBJ2-1
D: -
length: 15
CDR3: CARLDGLRVSDEQFF
DNA: TGTGCCAGGCTAGACGGGTTGAGGGTTAGCGATGAGCAGTTCTTC

V: TRBV14
size: -
J: TRBJ2-2
D: -
length: 15
CDR3: CASSQLARGTGELFF
DNA: TGTGCCAGCAGCCAGTTGGCCAGGGGAACCGGGGAGCTGTTTTTT

V: TRBV19
size: -
J: TRBJ2-1
D: TRBD2
length: 20
CDR3: CASSINPGLAGGLSYNEQFF
DNA: TGTGCCAGTAGTATAAATCCGGGACTAGCGGGAGGCCTTTCCTACAATGAGCAGTTCTTC

V: TRBV5-1
size: -
J: TRBJ1-1
D: -
length: 17
CDR3: CASSPYQVLSMNTEAFF
DNA: TGCGCCAGCAGCCCATATCAAGTCCTATCTATGAACACTGAAGCTTTCTTT

V: TRBV11-2
size: once
J: TRBJ2-4
D: -
length: 16
CDR3: CASMGTRGNNKNIQYF
DNA: TGTGCCAGCATGGGAACTAGGGGGAATAATAAAAACATTCAGTACTTC

V: TRBV28
size: -
J: TRBJ2-4
D: TRBD1
length: 18
CDR3: CASSLQYGGQGTKNIQYF
DNA: TGTGCCAGCAGTTTGCAATATGGGGGACAGGGGACCAAAAACATTCAGTACTTC

V: TRBV2
size: -
J: TRBJ2-4
D: TRBD1
length: 19
CDR3: CASNLRDSFGIIAKNIQYF
DNA: TGTGCCAGCAACCTAAGGGACAGTTTCGGGATAATAGCCAAAAACATTCAGTACTTC

V: TRBV11-2
size: -
J: TRBJ1-3
D: -
length: 16
CDR3: CASSLTGPNSGNTIYF
DNA: TGTGCCAGCAGCTTGACAGGTCCTAACTCTGGAAACACCATATATTTT

V: TRBV28
size: -
J: TRBJ2-5
D: TRBD1
length: 15
CDR3: CASSRDSSIQETQYF
DNA: TGTGCCAGCAGTAGGGACAGTTCCATCCAAGAGACCCAGTACTTC

V: TRBV4-1
size: few
J: TRBJ1-2
D: -
length: 17
CDR3: CASSQDPGNRDYYGYTF
DNA: TGCGCCAGCAGCCAAGATCCTGGGAACAGGGATTACTATGGCTACACCTTC

V: TRBV12-2
size: -
J: TRBJ1-6
D: -
length: 16
CDR3: CASRLGTGTAGAPLHF
DNA: TGTGCAAGTCGCTTAGGCACCGGTACCGCCGGAGCGCCCCTCCACTTT

V: TRBV6-5
size: -
J: TRBJ2-5
D: -
length: 14
CDR3: CASSSGLALETQYF
DNA: TGTGCCAGCAGTTCTGGACTTGCACTAGAGACCCAGTACTTC

V: TRBV18
size: -
J: TRBJ1-1
D: TRBD1
length: 17
CDR3: CASSPPGQGAMNTEAFF
DNA: TGTGCCAGCTCACCACCGGGACAGGGGGCCATGAACACTGAAGCTTTCTTT

V: TRBV28
size: once
J: TRBJ1-2
D: -
length: 15
CDR3: CASSSTGSANYGYTF
DNA: TGTGCCAGCAGTTCGACAGGTTCGGCGAACTATGGCTACACCTTC

V: TRBV19
size: -
J: TRBJ1-5
D: -
length: 17
CDR3: CASSIVGGADSNQPQHF
DNA: TGTGCCAGTAGTATAGTGGGCGGGGCTGATAGCAATCAGCCCCAGCATTTT

V: TRBV11-2
size: -
J: TRBJ2-3
D: TRBD2
length: 15
CDR3: CASSPTRETTDTQYF
DNA: TGTGCCAGCAGCCCCACGCGGGAGACCACAGATACGCAGTATTTT

V: TRBV5-4
size: once
J: TRBJ2-7
D: TRBD2
length: 14
CDR3: CASNLAGATYEQYF
DNA: TGTGCCAGCAACCTAGCGGGCGCCACCTACGAGCAGTACTTC

V: TRBV30
size: -
J: TRBJ2-7
D: -
length: 14
CDR3: CAWSVETYGYEQYF
DNA: TGTGCCTGGAGTGTAGAGACATACGGCTACGAGCAGTACTTC

V: TRBV29-1
size: -
J: TRBJ1-2
D: -
length: 15
CDR3: CSVVDKPTENYGYTF
DNA: TGCAGCGTTGTTGATAAACCGACAGAGAACTATGGCTACACCTTC

V: TRBV11-2
size: -
J: TRBJ1-1
D: -
length: 13
CDR3: CASSLARETEAFF
DNA: TGTGCCAGCAGCTTAGCCAGGGAAACTGAAGCTTTCTTT

V: TRBV24-1
size: -
J: TRBJ2-1
D: -
length: 16
CDR3: CATSGPPASSYNEQFF
DNA: TGTGCCACCAGTGGGCCTCCAGCTAGCTCCTACAATGAGCAGTTCTTC

V: TRBV6-4
size: -
J: TRBJ2-1
D: -
length: 15
CDR3: CASSVLAGSYNEQFF
DNA: TGTGCCAGCAGTGTCTTGGCGGGCTCCTACAATGAGCAGTTCTTC

V: TRBV5-1
size: few
J: TRBJ1-2
D: TRBD1
length: 16
CDR3: CASSSSDRGRIYGYTF
DNA: TGCGCCAGCAGCTCGTCGGACAGGGGGCGAATCTATGGCTACACCTTC

V: TRBV19
size: once
J: TRBJ1-5
D: -
length: 16
CDR3: CASSRHRGMQNQPQHF
DNA: TGTGCCAGTAGTCGCCATCGGGGGATGCAGAATCAGCCCCAGCATTTT

V: TRBV9
size: -
J: TRBJ2-1
D: -
length: 15
CDR3: CASSVEGGRDNEQFF
DNA: TGTGCCAGCAGCGTAGAAGGAGGGAGAGACAATGAGCAGTTCTTC

V: TRBV6-5
size: few
J: TRBJ2-7
D: -
length: 14
CDR3: CASTALYSGLEQYF
DNA: TGTGCCAGCACGGCGCTGTATTCGGGGTTGGAGCAGTACTTC

V: TRBV23-1
size: -
J: TRBJ2-5
D: -
length: 15
CDR3: CASSHGRAYQETQYF
DNA: TGCGCCAGCAGTCATGGCAGGGCCTATCAAGAGACCCAGTACTTC

V: TRBV30
size: -
J: TRBJ2-5
D: TRBD2
length: 14
CDR3: CACTGTSGTETQYF
DNA: TGTGCCTGTACCGGGACTAGCGGGACAGAGACCCAGTACTTC

V: TRBV5-1
size: -
J: TRBJ1-1
D: -
length: 18
CDR3: CASSGAPRQELKNTEAFF
DNA: TGCGCCAGCAGCGGGGCCCCCAGACAGGAACTTAAGAACACTGAAGCTTTCTTT